This TCR beta chain was retrieved from a study of control samples from healthy donors and cancer patients. Method: immunoSEQ multiplex PCR; TCRdb's copy keeps in-frame clones and lacks some. The repertoire includes 80,000 to 85,000 clones, roughly 90% of them detected once, and 5% to 7% sits in the top ten. V was trimmed by 1 base and J by 0 bases, leaving 15 bases between them. The CDR3 loop spans 17 amino acids. CDR1 is SNHLY and CDR2 is FYNNEI in the germline V gene. This clonotype was obtained from a woman aged 50 to 60 in good health. What was sequenced was blood. V gene TRBV2 combines with J gene TRBJ1-1; no definite D call. The CDR3 here is CASSEEGRVFLNTEAFF. The CDR3 nucleotides read TGTGCCAGCAGTGAAGAGGGTCGGGTTTTTCTGAACACTGAAGCTTTCTTT.